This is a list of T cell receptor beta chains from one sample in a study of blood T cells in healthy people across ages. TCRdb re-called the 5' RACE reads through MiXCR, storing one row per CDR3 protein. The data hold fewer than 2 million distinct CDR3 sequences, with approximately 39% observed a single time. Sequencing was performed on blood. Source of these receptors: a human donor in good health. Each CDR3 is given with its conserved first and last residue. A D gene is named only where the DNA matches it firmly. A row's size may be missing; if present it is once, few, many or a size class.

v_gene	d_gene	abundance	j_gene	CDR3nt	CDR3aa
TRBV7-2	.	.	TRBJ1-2	TGTGCCAGCAGCTTAGCCTCTGGACGCCGGGCGCTCTATGGCTACACCTTC	CASSLASGRRALYGYTF
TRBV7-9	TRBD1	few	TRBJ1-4	TGTGCCAGCACCCGGACAGGGGTCGAAAAACTGTTTTTT	CASTRTGVEKLFF
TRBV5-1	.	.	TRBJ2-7	TGCGCCAGCAGCTTGGGCGTTGTGGGACATACCTACGAGCAGTACTTC	CASSLGVVGHTYEQYF
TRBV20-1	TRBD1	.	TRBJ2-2	TGCAGTGCTAGGGGGACAGCGAACACCGGGGAGCTGTTTTTT	CSARGTANTGELFF
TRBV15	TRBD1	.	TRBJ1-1	TGTGCCACCTCAGGGGGAGTGAACACTGAAGCTTTCTTT	CATSGGVNTEAFF
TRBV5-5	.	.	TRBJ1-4	TGTGCCAGCAGCCAAGAACAGGGCGATGAAAAACTGTTTTTT	CASSQEQGDEKLFF
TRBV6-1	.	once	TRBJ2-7	TGTGCCAGCACCTTTACCGCCGGGCCCTACGAGCAGTACTTC	CASTFTAGPYEQYF
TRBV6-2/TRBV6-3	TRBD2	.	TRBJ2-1	TGTGCCAGCAGCCTTAAGCCTTGGATAGCGGGATACAATGAGCAGTTCTTC	CASSLKPWIAGYNEQFF
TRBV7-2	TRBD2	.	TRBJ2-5	TGTGCCAGCAGCCAACTCGGGACTAGCGGATCAGAGACCCAGTACTTC	CASSQLGTSGSETQYF
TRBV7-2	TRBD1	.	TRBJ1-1	TGTGCCAGCAGCTCGGGACAGGGAGCTTTGGGCACTGAAGCTTTCTTT	CASSSGQGALGTEAFF
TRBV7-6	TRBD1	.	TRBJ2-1	TGTGCCAGCAGCCTTATCGGACAGGGATACAATGAGCAGTTCTTC	CASSLIGQGYNEQFF
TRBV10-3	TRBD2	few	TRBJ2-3	TGTGCCATCAGTGGTGGACTAGCAAGAGATACGCAGTATTTT	CAISGGLARDTQYF
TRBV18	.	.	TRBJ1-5	TGTGCCAGCTCACCGGAGCTCCTGAGTAGCAATCAGCCCCAGCATTTT	CASSPELLSSNQPQHF
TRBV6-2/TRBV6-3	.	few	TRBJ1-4	TGTGCCAGCAACGGACCGGGGATTGACGATGAAAAACTGTTTTTT	CASNGPGIDDEKLFF
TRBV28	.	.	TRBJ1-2	TGTGCCACATACAGGGTATCGGGAGGCTACACCTTC	CATYRVSGGYTF
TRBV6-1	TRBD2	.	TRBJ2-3	TGTGCCAGCAGCTGGACTAGCGGGGGGGACAGGTATTTT	CASSWTSGGDRYF
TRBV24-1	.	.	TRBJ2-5	TGTGCCACCAGTGACCCCGGGAGAGAGCAGTACTTC	CATSDPGREQYF
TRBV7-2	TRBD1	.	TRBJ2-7	TGTGCCAGCAGCCCGACAGGGCTCCTCGACTACGAGCAGTACTTC	CASSPTGLLDYEQYF
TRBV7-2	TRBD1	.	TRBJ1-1	TGTGCCAGCAGCCCAGGGGGTTTTCCTGAAGCTTTCTTT	CASSPGGFPEAFF
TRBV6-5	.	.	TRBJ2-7	TGTGCCAGCAGCCTATGGGAGCAGTACTTC	CASSLWEQYF
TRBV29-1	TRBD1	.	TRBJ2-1	TGCAGCGTTGTGGACAGGGGTTACAATGAGCAGTTCTTC	CSVVDRGYNEQFF
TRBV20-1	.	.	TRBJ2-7	TGCAGTGCTAGAGATTTCGCAGGTACCTACGAGCAGTACTTC	CSARDFAGTYEQYF
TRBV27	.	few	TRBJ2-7	TGTGCCAGCGGCGCAGGACCCTCCTACGAGCAGTACTTC	CASGAGPSYEQYF
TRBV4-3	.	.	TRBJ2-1	TGCGCCAGCAGCCAAGACCGGCGGATTACAGGGCTCGGTGAGCAGTTCTTC	CASSQDRRITGLGEQFF
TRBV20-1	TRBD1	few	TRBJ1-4	TGCAGTGCGGGACAGGGATTTGAAAAACTGTTTTTT	CSAGQGFEKLFF
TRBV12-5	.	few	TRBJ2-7	TGTGCTAGTGGTTTGGGGGTTTTCTACGAGCAGTACTTC	CASGLGVFYEQYF
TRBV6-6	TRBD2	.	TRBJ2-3	TGTGCCAGCAGTTACCAGAGCGGGGGGGCAGATACGCAGTATTTT	CASSYQSGGADTQYF
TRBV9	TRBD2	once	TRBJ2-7	TGTGCCAGCAGCGCGGCTAGCGGGGGGGCGGACGAGCAGTACTTC	CASSAASGGADEQYF
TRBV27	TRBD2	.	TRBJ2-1	TGTGCCAGCAGGTCGACTAGCGGGGGAAACAATGAGCAGTTCTTC	CASRSTSGGNNEQFF
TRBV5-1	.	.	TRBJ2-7	TGCGCCAGCAGCTTACGACTCCCTCCGGGGGAGCAGTACTTC	CASSLRLPPGEQYF
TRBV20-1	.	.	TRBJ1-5	TGCAGTACTAGTGCCGTCTTAGCCGTTAATAGCAATCAGCCCCAGCATTTT	CSTSAVLAVNSNQPQHF
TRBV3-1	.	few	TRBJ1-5	TGTGCCAGCAGCCAATTCCCGGATCAGCCCCAGCATTTT	CASSQFPDQPQHF
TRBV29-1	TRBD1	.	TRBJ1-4	TGCAGCGCGGACAGGGGTGACGAAAAACTGTTTTTT	CSADRGDEKLFF
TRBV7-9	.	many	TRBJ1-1	TGTGCCAGCAGCTTAGAGGGTCCCACTGAAGCTTTCTTT	CASSLEGPTEAFF
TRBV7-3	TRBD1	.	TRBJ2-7	TGTGCCAGCAGCTTACGGTGGCAGGGGGACGAGCAGTACTTC	CASSLRWQGDEQYF
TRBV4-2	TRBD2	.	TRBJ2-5	TGTGCCAGCAGCTTCGTAGCGGGGGAACAAGAGACCCAGTACTTC	CASSFVAGEQETQYF
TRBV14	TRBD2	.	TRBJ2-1	TGTGCCAGCAGCCCCCTACTAGCGGGTAGTGAGCAGTTCTTC	CASSPLLAGSEQFF
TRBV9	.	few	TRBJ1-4	TGTGCCAGCAGCGTAGAAGGCGAGGGCCAAGATGAAAAACTGTTTTTT	CASSVEGEGQDEKLFF
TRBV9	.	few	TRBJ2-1	TGTGCCAGCAGCGTAACCGACAGAGCTACCTACAATGAGCAGTTCTTC	CASSVTDRATYNEQFF
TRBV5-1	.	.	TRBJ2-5	TGCGCCAGCAGCAGACGGACTAAAGAGACCCAGTACTTC	CASSRRTKETQYF
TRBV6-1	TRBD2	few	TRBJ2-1	TGTGCCAGCAGTGAACTGGGCGGGGGACCCTACAATGAGCAGTTCTTC	CASSELGGGPYNEQFF
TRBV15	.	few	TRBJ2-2	TGTGCCACCAGCATTACGGGGGACACCGGGGAGCTGTTTTTT	CATSITGDTGELFF
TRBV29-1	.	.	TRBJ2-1	TGCAGCGTTGAAATTTGGGGATATGAGCAGTTCTTC	CSVEIWGYEQFF
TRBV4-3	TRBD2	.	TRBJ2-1	TGCGCCAGCAGCCAAGAGGGGACTAGCGAGCAGTTCTTC	CASSQEGTSEQFF
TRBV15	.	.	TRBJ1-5	TGTGCCACCAGCAGAGAACACTGGGGCAATCAGCCCCAGCATTTT	CATSREHWGNQPQHF
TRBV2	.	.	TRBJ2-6	TGTGCCAGCAGTGTCGAGGGGGGGGCCGGGAACTCTGGGGCCAACGTCCTGACTTTC	CASSVEGGAGNSGANVLTF
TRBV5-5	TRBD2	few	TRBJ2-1	TGTGCCAGCAGCTTCGGGAGGGATATTTCCTACAATGAGCAGTTCTTC	CASSFGRDISYNEQFF
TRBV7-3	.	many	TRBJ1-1	TGTGCCAGCAGCTTATTTGCGAACACTGAAGCTTTCTTT	CASSLFANTEAFF
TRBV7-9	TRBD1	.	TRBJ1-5	TGTGCCAGCAGCCACCGGGACAGCAAACAGCCCCAGCATTTT	CASSHRDSKQPQHF
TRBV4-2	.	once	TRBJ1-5	TGTGCCAGCAGCCAAGAATATAGTGGACAGAGGAATCAGCCCCAGCATTTT	CASSQEYSGQRNQPQHF
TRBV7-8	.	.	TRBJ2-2	TGTGCCAGCAGCTTTGAGGAGCTGTTTTTT	CASSFEELFF
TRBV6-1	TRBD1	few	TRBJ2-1	TGTGCCAGCAACCTTGACAGGGTGGGCTACAATGAGCAGTTCTTC	CASNLDRVGYNEQFF
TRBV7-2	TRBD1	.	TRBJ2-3	TGTGCCAGCAGCTTAGCCAAGCCTCTCTCGGGACAGAAGTTCACAGATACGCAGTATTTT	CASSLAKPLSGQKFTDTQYF
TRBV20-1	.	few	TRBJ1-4	TGCAGTGCTAGGAACAGGGATATTAATGAAAAACTGTTTTTT	CSARNRDINEKLFF
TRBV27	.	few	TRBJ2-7	TGTGCCACAGGGGACCTCTACGAGCAGTACTTC	CATGDLYEQYF
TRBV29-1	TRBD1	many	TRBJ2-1	TGCAGCGCCTACCGGGACAGTGGGTATGAGCAGTTCTTC	CSAYRDSGYEQFF
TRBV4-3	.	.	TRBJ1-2	TGCGCCAGCAGCCAAGAGGTGACACATAACTATGGCTACACCTTC	CASSQEVTHNYGYTF